What follows are 6 T cell receptor beta chains derived from one specimen sequenced in a study of OX40 agonist ivuxolimab in advanced cancers. The method was immunoSEQ multiplex PCR; TCRdb's version includes in-frame clones alone and lacks a portion of them. Of some 82,000 clones in the sample, approximately 93% are singletons; the top ten hold about 11%. Sample: CD4+ or CD8+ T cells sorted from blood, taken in a trial of the OX40 agonist ivuxolimab. The receptor source for this set is an adult with an advanced solid tumor such as melanoma, head and neck, liver or kidney cancer.

As concerns this clone: The sample carries other DNA sequences with the same CDR3. The genes are TRBV27 and TRBJ2-7; D unresolved. With 4 bases removed from V and 1 base from J, the gap between germline ends came to 2 bases. CDR1 and CDR2 from the germline V gene are MNHEY and SMNVEV (reference sequence). The CDR3 has 11 residues. The CDR3 reads CASSSSYEQYF. CDR3 in DNA: TGTGCCAGCAGTTCGTCCTACGAGCAGTACTTC.

The V call is TRBV5-6, the J call TRBJ1-1; D gene unclear. The CDR3 sequence is 15 residues long. The germline V and J ends were trimmed by 4 bases and 2 bases, with 15 bases remaining between them. CDR1 SGHDT and CDR2 YYEEEE come from the germline V gene. The CDR3 reads CASSQSPNSNTEAFF. CDR3 bases: TGTGCCAGCAGCCAAAGCCCGAATTCTAACACTGAAGCTTTCTTT.

The J gene is TRBJ2-1, the V gene TRBV16, with a possible D match to TRBD1 (6 bases). The germline V and J ends were trimmed by 2 bases and 4 bases, with 15 bases remaining between them. Germline CDR1 reads KGHSY; CDR2 reads FQNENV. The CDR3 contains 16 residues. CDR3 nucleotide sequence: TGTGCCAGCAGCCAACTACAGGGTCCATATTACAATGAGCAGTTCTTC. Amino acid sequence: CASSQLQGPYYNEQFF.

The chain combines TRBV23-1 with TRBJ2-1; 9 positions agree with TRBD1. TRBV23-1 is annotated as an ORF whose role is uncertain. The CDR3 loop spans 13 amino acids. V lost 10 bases to trimming and J lost 8 bases; unmatched junction nucleotides: 9. CDR3 nucleotides: TGCGCCAACCGGCCGGGGGACAGGGATGAGCAGTTCTTC. Its protein product is CANRPGDRDEQFF.

The chain couples TRBV30 to TRBJ2-4; D call uncertain. V lost 8 bases and J lost 1, with 15 bases in between. Germline CDR1 GTSNPN, CDR2 SVGIG (reference sequence). The CDR3 extends over 14 amino acids. CDR3 sequence (DNA): TGTGCCGGGGATGGGGTCGGGGCCAAAAACATTCAGTACTTC. Its protein product is CAGDGVGAKNIQYF.

V gene TRBV10-3 combines with J gene TRBJ2-5; 7 bases fit TRBD2. The V and J ends lost 6 bases and 0 bases, in that order; junction bases with no gene match: 4. The CDR3 is 14 residues long. From germline, CDR1 is ENHRY and CDR2 SYGVKD. The CDR3 sequence is CAIRDGGYQETQYF. In DNA, the CDR3 is TGTGCCATCAGGGACGGGGGGTACCAAGAGACCCAGTACTTC.